This entry concerns a single T cell receptor (beta chain). Its target is not known. The lymph nodes were axillary draining lymph nodes from breast cancer patients. The CDR3 contains 18 residues. V lost 0 bases to trimming and J lost 1 base; unmatched junction nucleotides: 6. Per germline, CDR1 SGHTA and CDR2 FQGNSA. The source of the sample is a study of breast tumors, draining lymph nodes, adjacent tissues. Notes on the study in general: The lymph node origin of tumor T cells was framed as consistent with a hypothesis, not demonstrated. Tumors had less TCR diversity than lymph nodes, more than nontumor tissue. Tumor and nontumor repertoires were significantly more similar in luminal-like than in basal-like breast cancer. Data fit most tumor T cells coming from lymph node, expanding in tumor.

TCRdb independently ran MiXCR on the multiplex PCR reads; one entry per CDR3 protein. The data hold over 130,000 distinct CDR3 sequences, with 30% to 35% observed a single time. Sequencing input: axillary lymph node tissue. The source is a female donor with breast cancer. Some clones in this sample may be carry-over from other donors' samples. V gene TRBV7-2 combines with J gene TRBJ2-2; 9 nucleotides match TRBD1. The CDR3 bases are TGTGCCAGCAGCTTAGCGCCGGGACAGGGCCAGAACACCGGGGAGCTGTTTTTT. Amino acid sequence: CASSLAPGQGQNTGELFF.